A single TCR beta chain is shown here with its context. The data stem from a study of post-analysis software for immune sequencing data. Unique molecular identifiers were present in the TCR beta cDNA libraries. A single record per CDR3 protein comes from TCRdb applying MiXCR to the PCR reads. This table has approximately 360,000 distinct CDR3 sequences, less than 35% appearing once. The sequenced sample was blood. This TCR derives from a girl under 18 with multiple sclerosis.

The CDR3 DNA reads TGTGCCAGCAGTTACCTAGCGGGCCAAGAGACCCAGTACTTC. This translates into CASSYLAGQETQYF. The chain recombines TRBV6-5 with TRBJ2-5, with 8 bases lining up with TRBD2. The CDR3 sequence is 14 residues long. J gave up 1 base and V 2 bases, and 0 bases lay outside the gene matches. CDR1 is MNHEY and CDR2 is SVGAGI in the germline V gene.